This T cell receptor (beta chain) was captured by sequencing in a study of CD8 T cells in ankylosing spondylitis. Whole-study findings and limits: Certain motif variants had earlier been reported in reactive arthritis synovial fluid and blood. Reportedly, matched ankylosing spondylitis synovial fluid was significantly enriched for disease-linked clones. Apparently characteristic of ankylosing spondylitis blood was a TCR beta motif (eight highly homologous variants). Peripheral blood samples showed relatively rare disease-linked clones, and these clones were CD8+.

Construction of TCR beta libraries was performed using quantitative 5'-RACE with molecular barcodes. TCRdb used MiXCR to reprocess the 5' RACE reads, holding one entry per CDR3 protein. The table has roughly 700,000 distinct CDR3 sequences, 19% seen once; the top ten hold about a fifth. There are a few counts of this clonotype. Its antigen is currently unknown. Sequencing used blood, either unsorted or a sorted T cell fraction (not recorded which). The TCR originated in a male donor with ankylosing spondylitis.

The chain's CDR3 is CSAPLPSGEETQYF. The DNA for the CDR3 is TGCAGTGCTCCCCTCCCTAGCGGAGAGGAGACCCAGTACTTC. V is TRBV20-1 and J is TRBJ2-5, with TRBD2 matching over 7 bases. Germline V gene lookup returns CDR1 DFQATT and CDR2 SNEGSKA (reference sequence). V lost 5 bases, J lost 5 bases, and 11 bases stayed unmatched. The CDR3 spans 14 residues.